This entry is about one T cell receptor beta chain. Its specificity is unknown. The sample is drawn from a study of cytomegalovirus exposure and HLA in healthy donors. Study as a whole: Samples from HLA-typed donors yielded 85 million to 95 million unique TCRs in an early data release.

V was pared by 0 bases and J by 6 bases, with 12 bases between. CDR1 SGHRS and CDR2 YFSETQ come from the germline V gene. The CDR3 is 14 amino acids. Primers: 60 Vbeta forward and 13 Jbeta reverse. Measured with immunoSEQ multiplex PCR; TCRdb has only the in-frame clones, and not every one. This sample carries around 150,000 clones, 79% of them seen once, and the ten largest clones take 5% to 8.5%. General observations from the study: There were some V segments, including TRBV6-2 and TRBV6-3, excluded as indistinguishable. Later analysis identified around 15,000 TCR beta sequences associated with HLA alleles, using a false discovery rate threshold of 0.05.

The chain employs TRBV5-1 and TRBJ1-1; unclear D gene. What was sequenced was PBMCs. This sequence was found in a man aged 35-49 years in good health and CMV-seropositive. This chain's CDR3 is CASSLGGGSAEAFF. CDR3 sequence (DNA): TGCGCCAGCAGCTTGGGAGGAGGGAGCGCTGAAGCTTTCTTT.